The entry that follows covers one T cell receptor (beta chain) sequence. The antigen is undetermined. It was treatment-naive patients with stable or active relapsing-remitting disease who made up the multiple sclerosis controls. TEMRA cells were FACS-enriched, while CD8+ and CD4+ T cells were negatively isolated. This record comes from a study of CD8 T cells in Susac syndrome. General study findings and limits: Individuals included in the TCR sequencing and HLA analysis were acknowledged by the study to be relatively few in number.

Trimming left V 2 bases short and J 0 bases short, with 19 bases between. This CDR3 is 19 amino acids long. The germline V gene encodes CDR1 SGHTA and CDR2 FQGNSA. About 0.5 to 1 ug RNA was reverse transcribed with random hexamers. Amplification of the TCR beta CDR3 was carried out by immunoSEQ multiplex PCR, which spanned a total of 54 Vbeta and 13 Jbeta segments. TCRdb reprocessed the immunoSEQ multiplex PCR reads with MiXCR, giving one entry per CDR3 protein. The sample shows approximately 300,000 distinct CDR3 sequences, 85% of them seen only once. The receptor comes from a human donor with multiple sclerosis. The chain links TRBV7-2 to TRBJ1-4; possible D gene TRBD1, 5 bases. The sequenced sample consisted of CD8+ T cells from PBMCs. CDR3 amino acids: CASSLNLGIIGATNEKLFF. CDR3 nucleotides: TGTGCCAGCAGCTTAAATCTCGGAATAATAGGGGCAACTAATGAAAAACTGTTTTTT.